This T cell receptor beta chain was sequenced during a study of T cell repertoires in cytomegalovirus infection. Many counts were recorded for this clonotype. Its target is unknown. Using its own MiXCR run on the reads, TCRdb lists one record per CDR3 protein. The table records roughly 120,000 distinct CDR3 sequences, roughly 9.1% of them present only once. V was trimmed by 5 bases and J by 5 bases, leaving 9 bases between them. CDR1 and CDR2 (germline): SEHNR, FQNEAQ (reference sequence). The length of the CDR3 is 12 residues. The TCR was taken from a human donor in good health (CMV status not recorded). Some clones in this sample may be carry-over from other donors' samples. The V and J genes are TRBV7-9 and TRBJ1-1; D is unclear. Sequencing was done on a sample of PBMCs, sequenced either directly or after in vitro stimulation (not recorded which). CDR3 nucleotide sequence: TGTGCCAGCAGCCCCATGAGAACTGAAGCTTTCTTT. Translating it yields CASSPMRTEAFF. The whole variable domain, remainder taken from reference TRBV7-9 and TRBJ1-1, is DTGVSQNPRHKITKRGQNVTFRCDPISEHNRLYWYRQTLGQGPEFLTYFQNEAQLEKSRLLSDRFSAERPKGSFSTLEIQRTEQGDSAMYLCASSPMRTEAFFGQGTRLTVV.